This TCR beta chain was captured by sequencing in a study of T-cell reconstitution after alpha-beta-depleted transplantation in children. The study, taken as a whole, reports: T-cell numbers and diversity one year post-transplant derived largely from freshly generated T cells. At around two months after transplant, the alpha-beta T cells were reportedly derived from several hundred expanded clones that came from non-depleted graft cells. Diversity of TCRbeta at day 60 was high in some patients, arising from surviving recipient T cells and thymic progenitors.

For TCRbeta, the library was prepared with unique molecular identifiers. TCRdb passed the PCR reads through MiXCR, listing each CDR3 protein once. The sample records 250,000 to 400,000 distinct CDR3 sequences, roughly 25% being singletons. Trimming left V 8 bases short and J 0 bases short, with 8 bases between. The CDR3 totals 13 residues. Germline V gene sequence: CDR1 MGHDK, CDR2 SYGVNS. As for this clonotype: Its antigen is currently unknown.

Source: PBMCs, mostly from graft donor cells, taken 180 days after TCRalphabeta/CD19-depleted stem cell transplant. The TCR sequence derives from a male patient aged 5 to 17 who had a stem cell transplant for acute lymphoblastic leukemia, so the T cells may come from the graft donor. The chain couples TRBV25-1 to TRBJ2-1; D possibly corresponds to TRBD2 (5 bases). CDR3 bases: TGTGCCAGCCAAGGGAGCTCCTACAATGAGCAGTTCTTC. Translating gives CASQGSSYNEQFF.